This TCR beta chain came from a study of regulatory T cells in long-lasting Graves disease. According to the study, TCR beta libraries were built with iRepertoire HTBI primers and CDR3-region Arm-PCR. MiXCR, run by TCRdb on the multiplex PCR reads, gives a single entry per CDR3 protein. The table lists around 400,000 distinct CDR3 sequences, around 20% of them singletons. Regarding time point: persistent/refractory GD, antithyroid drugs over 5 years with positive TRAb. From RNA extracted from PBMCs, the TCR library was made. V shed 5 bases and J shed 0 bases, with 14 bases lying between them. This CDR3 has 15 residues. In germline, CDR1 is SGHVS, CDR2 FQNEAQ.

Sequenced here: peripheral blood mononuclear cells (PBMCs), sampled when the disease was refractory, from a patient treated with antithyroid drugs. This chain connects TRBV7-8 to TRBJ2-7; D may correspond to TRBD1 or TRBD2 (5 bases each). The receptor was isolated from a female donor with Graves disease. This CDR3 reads CASSRKWGSSYEQYF. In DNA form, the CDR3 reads TGTGCCAGCAGCCGGAAGTGGGGGAGCTCCTACGAGCAGTACTTC.